This TCR beta chain was captured by sequencing in a study of blood T cell repertoires in COVID-19. With V trimmed by 7 bases and J by 2 bases, 7 bases remained unmatched. The length of the CDR3 is 14 residues. Germline assignment: CDR1 SEHNR and CDR2 FQNEAQ (reference sequence). Source study methods: Amplification of reference gene primers was used by the study to estimate nucleated cell counts. The method was immunoSEQ multiplex PCR; TCRdb's version includes in-frame clones alone and lacks a portion of them. V, J and clone size are taken as reported in that table, and D and trimming were inferred from the DNA itself. The data show approximately 210,000 clones, with 75% to 90% seen just once and 2.2% held by the top ten.

This chain connects TRBV7-9 to TRBJ1-2; 7 bases match TRBD1. Sequenced input: peripheral blood. The receptor was isolated from a man aged 30 to 39 who had recovered from COVID-19. The CDR3 coding sequence is TGTGCCAGCACCGAGGACAGGAGAAACTATGGCTACACCTTC. Protein sequence: CASTEDRRNYGYTF.